This is a list of T cell receptor beta chains from one sample in a study of T-cell memory formation after mild COVID-19. TCRdb re-analysed the 5' RACE reads in MiXCR, keeping a single row per CDR3 protein. In the table there are about 210,000 distinct CDR3 sequences, around 26% of which are singletons. Sequenced sample: PBMCs or a T cell subset sorted from them (not recorded which). These receptors were obtained from an adult woman who had mild COVID-19 (a few samples of this study predate the infection). Cell type and time point are not known. The CDR3 runs from the conserved cysteine through the conserved F or W. Each record gives: CDR3 DNA, CDR3 protein, V gene, D gene, J gene, clone size. D genes are given only for firm matches. The size of a clone is reported for some rows only, either as once, few or many, or as a class for expanded clones.

CDR3nt: TGTGCCAGCTCACCAACCAGGGGGAAAGAGACCCAGTACTTC
CDR3aa: CASSPTRGKETQYF
v_gene: TRBV18
d_gene: TRBD1
j_gene: TRBJ2-5
abundance: -

CDR3nt: TGTGCCAGCAGCTTAGACCCAGGGAGCAGGCATGAGCAGTTCTTC
CDR3aa: CASSLDPGSRHEQFF
v_gene: TRBV7-6
d_gene: -
j_gene: TRBJ2-1
abundance: few

CDR3nt: TGTGCCACCAGCGACAGTGACAGCCCCTATGGCTACACCTTC
CDR3aa: CATSDSDSPYGYTF
v_gene: TRBV15
d_gene: -
j_gene: TRBJ1-2
abundance: -

CDR3nt: TGTGCCAGCAGGGAAACTAGCGGGGGCACAGATACGCAGTATTTT
CDR3aa: CASRETSGGTDTQYF
v_gene: TRBV12-3/TRBV12-4
d_gene: TRBD2
j_gene: TRBJ2-3
abundance: -

CDR3nt: TGTGCCAGCAGCTTGCGGACAGGCCTAGGTGGAGCTTTCTTT
CDR3aa: CASSLRTGLGGAFF
v_gene: TRBV11-3
d_gene: TRBD1
j_gene: TRBJ1-1
abundance: few

CDR3nt: TGTGCCAGCAGCTCGGGACAGGGAGACGAGCAGTACTTC
CDR3aa: CASSSGQGDEQYF
v_gene: TRBV7-3
d_gene: TRBD1
j_gene: TRBJ2-7
abundance: -

CDR3nt: TGTGCCGCTAAGGCGGGGCGGGGGCGCACAGATACGCAGTATTTT
CDR3aa: CAAKAGRGRTDTQYF
v_gene: TRBV6-5
d_gene: -
j_gene: TRBJ2-3
abundance: few

CDR3nt: TGCGCCAGCAGCCAAGATCGATCAGGGGAACTTGAAGCTTTCTTT
CDR3aa: CASSQDRSGELEAFF
v_gene: TRBV4-3
d_gene: -
j_gene: TRBJ1-1
abundance: few

CDR3nt: TGTGCCAGCAGCAGAGCGAGGGGCTACGAGCAGTACTTC
CDR3aa: CASSRARGYEQYF
v_gene: TRBV13
d_gene: -
j_gene: TRBJ2-7
abundance: once

CDR3nt: TGTGCCAGCAGCCTCTCCTTTGTGTCCGGGGAGCTGTTTTTT
CDR3aa: CASSLSFVSGELFF
v_gene: TRBV11-1
d_gene: -
j_gene: TRBJ2-2
abundance: -

CDR3nt: TGTGCCAGCAGCTTAGCGGGGAAACACCTCCAAGAGACCCAGTACTTC
CDR3aa: CASSLAGKHLQETQYF
v_gene: TRBV7-9
d_gene: -
j_gene: TRBJ2-5
abundance: -

CDR3nt: TGTGCCAGCAGCCCCTCGGACCTCAAAGATACGCAGTATTTT
CDR3aa: CASSPSDLKDTQYF
v_gene: TRBV4-2
d_gene: -
j_gene: TRBJ2-3
abundance: -

CDR3nt: TGTGCCAGCAGCCCCGACAGGGGAAGCACTGAAGCTTTCTTT
CDR3aa: CASSPDRGSTEAFF
v_gene: TRBV7-9
d_gene: TRBD1
j_gene: TRBJ1-1
abundance: -

CDR3nt: TGTGCCAGCAGTTTATATGGGACAAATAATGGCTACACCTTC
CDR3aa: CASSLYGTNNGYTF
v_gene: TRBV27
d_gene: -
j_gene: TRBJ1-2
abundance: -

CDR3nt: TGTGCCAGCAGCTTAAGGCCTGGGGCCAACGTCCTGACTTTC
CDR3aa: CASSLRPGANVLTF
v_gene: TRBV7-2
d_gene: -
j_gene: TRBJ2-6
abundance: -

CDR3nt: TGTGCCAGCAGAGATAGAGCGGGGGTGGGTGAGCAGTTCTTC
CDR3aa: CASRDRAGVGEQFF
v_gene: TRBV7-6
d_gene: TRBD2
j_gene: TRBJ2-1
abundance: -

CDR3nt: TGTGCCACCGGCCCCGGGACAGGGCCCTCCTACGAGCAGTACTTC
CDR3aa: CATGPGTGPSYEQYF
v_gene: TRBV24-1
d_gene: TRBD1
j_gene: TRBJ2-7
abundance: -

CDR3nt: TGTGCCAGCAGCGAGGACATGAGGGGTGAAAAACTGTTTTTT
CDR3aa: CASSEDMRGEKLFF
v_gene: TRBV14
d_gene: -
j_gene: TRBJ1-4
abundance: -

CDR3nt: TGTGGTTCTGCTTGGACGGATAATTCACCCCTCCACTTT
CDR3aa: CGSAWTDNSPLHF
v_gene: TRBV12-3/TRBV12-4
d_gene: -
j_gene: TRBJ1-6
abundance: -

CDR3nt: TGTGCCAGCAGTTTGATAGGGACAGGGTTCTCTAATTCACCCCTCCACTTT
CDR3aa: CASSLIGTGFSNSPLHF
v_gene: TRBV12-3/TRBV12-4
d_gene: TRBD1
j_gene: TRBJ1-6
abundance: few

CDR3nt: TGCGCCAGCAGCCAAGAGGGGTCGGGGACCGGGGAGCTGTTTTTT
CDR3aa: CASSQEGSGTGELFF
v_gene: TRBV4-3
d_gene: -
j_gene: TRBJ2-2
abundance: -

CDR3nt: TGCGCCAGCAGCCCGTTTGGGGCGGGGGTTGGAAACACCATATATTTT
CDR3aa: CASSPFGAGVGNTIYF
v_gene: TRBV4-3
d_gene: -
j_gene: TRBJ1-3
abundance: few

CDR3nt: TGTGCCACCTCCCCGGGACAGGGGTGGGAAGAGACCCAGTACTTC
CDR3aa: CATSPGQGWEETQYF
v_gene: TRBV24-1
d_gene: TRBD1
j_gene: TRBJ2-5
abundance: once

CDR3nt: TGCGCCAGCAGCCGTCGGGACTGGGACTCCTACGAGCAGTACTTC
CDR3aa: CASSRRDWDSYEQYF
v_gene: TRBV5-1
d_gene: -
j_gene: TRBJ2-7
abundance: -

CDR3nt: TGCGCCAGCAGCGCCGGGGCTGACAATGAGCAGTTCTTC
CDR3aa: CASSAGADNEQFF
v_gene: TRBV5-1
d_gene: -
j_gene: TRBJ2-1
abundance: -

CDR3nt: TGTGCCAGCAGTTTTAGCGGGGTCTCCTACGAGCAGTACTTC
CDR3aa: CASSFSGVSYEQYF
v_gene: TRBV2
d_gene: TRBD2
j_gene: TRBJ2-7
abundance: -

CDR3nt: TGCGCCAGCAGCCGCGGTGGGGGCCTACCGGGGAATGAGCAGTTCTTC
CDR3aa: CASSRGGGLPGNEQFF
v_gene: TRBV5-1
d_gene: -
j_gene: TRBJ2-1
abundance: -

CDR3nt: TGTGCCAGCAAGGATGAGGGGCTCGACATTCAGTACTTC
CDR3aa: CASKDEGLDIQYF
v_gene: TRBV6-2/TRBV6-3
d_gene: -
j_gene: TRBJ2-4
abundance: -

CDR3nt: TGTGCCAGCAGCTTAATGGTGGCGGGGGAGACCCAGTACTTC
CDR3aa: CASSLMVAGETQYF
v_gene: TRBV7-2
d_gene: -
j_gene: TRBJ2-5
abundance: -

CDR3nt: TGCGCCAGCACCTACCGGGACTCTCCCACAGATACGCAGTATTTT
CDR3aa: CASTYRDSPTDTQYF
v_gene: TRBV23-1
d_gene: -
j_gene: TRBJ2-3
abundance: -

CDR3nt: TGTGCCACCAGCAGAGCGCTGGGACAGCCGTACGAGCAGTACTTC
CDR3aa: CATSRALGQPYEQYF
v_gene: TRBV15
d_gene: TRBD1
j_gene: TRBJ2-7
abundance: few

CDR3nt: TGTGCCAGCTGGACGGGGGGCCAGATGAACACTGAAGCTTTCTTT
CDR3aa: CASWTGGQMNTEAFF
v_gene: TRBV6-1
d_gene: -
j_gene: TRBJ1-1
abundance: -

CDR3nt: TGCGCCAGCAGCTTGTCAGGGGTCGGTCAGCCCCAGCATTTT
CDR3aa: CASSLSGVGQPQHF
v_gene: TRBV5-1
d_gene: -
j_gene: TRBJ1-5
abundance: -

CDR3nt: TGTGCCAGCAGCGATCCCCCCACCAATGAGCAGTTCTTC
CDR3aa: CASSDPPTNEQFF
v_gene: TRBV9
d_gene: -
j_gene: TRBJ2-1
abundance: -

CDR3nt: TGTGCCAGCAGTCCAACAACAGGGGGCACTGAAGCTTTCTTT
CDR3aa: CASSPTTGGTEAFF
v_gene: TRBV12-3/TRBV12-4
d_gene: TRBD1
j_gene: TRBJ1-1
abundance: -

CDR3nt: TGTGCCAGCAGTTTTTCGGACAGGGGATATAACTATGGCTACACCTTC
CDR3aa: CASSFSDRGYNYGYTF
v_gene: TRBV12-3/TRBV12-4
d_gene: TRBD1
j_gene: TRBJ1-2
abundance: -

CDR3nt: TGTGCCAGCATAGGGCCCGGGGAGACCCAGTACTTC
CDR3aa: CASIGPGETQYF
v_gene: TRBV27
d_gene: -
j_gene: TRBJ2-5
abundance: few

CDR3nt: TGCGCCAGCAGCCAGAGACGCGGCGGCTACACCTTC
CDR3aa: CASSQRRGGYTF
v_gene: TRBV5-1
d_gene: -
j_gene: TRBJ1-2
abundance: -

CDR3nt: TGTGCCAGCAGCGCCCAGTCCCTAGCGGGGGGCCTAGGGGGGAAGACCCAGTACTTC
CDR3aa: CASSAQSLAGGLGGKTQYF
v_gene: TRBV7-2
d_gene: TRBD2
j_gene: TRBJ2-5
abundance: -

CDR3nt: TGCAGCGTTGGAGACAACACCGGGGAGCTGTTTTTT
CDR3aa: CSVGDNTGELFF
v_gene: TRBV29-1
d_gene: -
j_gene: TRBJ2-2
abundance: -

CDR3nt: TGCAGCGTCCTCTACAATTCGGCCAAAAGCGACACTGAAGCTTTCTTT
CDR3aa: CSVLYNSAKSDTEAFF
v_gene: TRBV29-1
d_gene: -
j_gene: TRBJ1-1
abundance: many

CDR3nt: TGCAGCGTTGCCGGCGGGGCGTACCCCGGGGAGCTGTTTTTT
CDR3aa: CSVAGGAYPGELFF
v_gene: TRBV29-1
d_gene: -
j_gene: TRBJ2-2
abundance: -

CDR3nt: TGTGCCAGCAGCCCTCAGACACCTCCGAACACCGGGGAGCTGTTTTTT
CDR3aa: CASSPQTPPNTGELFF
v_gene: TRBV3-1
d_gene: -
j_gene: TRBJ2-2
abundance: -

CDR3nt: TGTGCCATCAGTGAGCGGGGACAGGGGTGGGAGCAGTACTTC
CDR3aa: CAISERGQGWEQYF
v_gene: TRBV10-3
d_gene: TRBD1
j_gene: TRBJ2-7
abundance: -

CDR3nt: TGTGCCAGCAGCCGGAGCTCCAGCGCAGATACGCAGTATTTT
CDR3aa: CASSRSSSADTQYF
v_gene: TRBV3-1
d_gene: -
j_gene: TRBJ2-3
abundance: few

CDR3nt: TGTGCCAGCAGCCAACGCTGGAACAATGAGCAGTTCTTC
CDR3aa: CASSQRWNNEQFF
v_gene: TRBV14
d_gene: -
j_gene: TRBJ2-1
abundance: -

CDR3nt: TGTGCCAGCAGCTCCCGGGACAGCAGCAATCAGCCCCAGCATTTT
CDR3aa: CASSSRDSSNQPQHF
v_gene: TRBV5-6
d_gene: TRBD1
j_gene: TRBJ1-5
abundance: -

CDR3nt: TGTGCCAGCAGCGGGGGACTAGCGGGAGGGATCACCTCCTACAATGAGCAGTTCTTC
CDR3aa: CASSGGLAGGITSYNEQFF
v_gene: TRBV5-6
d_gene: TRBD2
j_gene: TRBJ2-1
abundance: few

CDR3nt: TGTGCCACCAGTGACAGTTCCGGGACAGGGGGCGGCGGGGAGCTGTTTTTT
CDR3aa: CATSDSSGTGGGGELFF
v_gene: TRBV24-1
d_gene: TRBD1
j_gene: TRBJ2-2
abundance: -

CDR3nt: TGTGCCAGCAGTTTCCGCAGGGGTAAGAGCACTGAAGCTTTCTTT
CDR3aa: CASSFRRGKSTEAFF
v_gene: TRBV12-3/TRBV12-4
d_gene: -
j_gene: TRBJ1-1
abundance: many

CDR3nt: TGTGCCACCAGCAGAGGGGGGACCACCCGAGGTGAGCAGTTCTTC
CDR3aa: CATSRGGTTRGEQFF
v_gene: TRBV15
d_gene: -
j_gene: TRBJ2-1
abundance: -

CDR3nt: TGTGCCTGGGTGACTTTAGCGGGACTAAATGAGCAGTTCTTC
CDR3aa: CAWVTLAGLNEQFF
v_gene: TRBV30
d_gene: TRBD2
j_gene: TRBJ2-1
abundance: few

CDR3nt: TGTGCCAGCAGTTTACTCCGGGGGGCCAACGTCCTGACTTTC
CDR3aa: CASSLLRGANVLTF
v_gene: TRBV12-3/TRBV12-4
d_gene: -
j_gene: TRBJ2-6
abundance: -

CDR3nt: TGTGCCAGCAGCCAAGACAGGGGGCGCCGGACCGGGGAGCTGTTTTTT
CDR3aa: CASSQDRGRRTGELFF
v_gene: TRBV4-2
d_gene: TRBD1
j_gene: TRBJ2-2
abundance: few

CDR3nt: TGCGCCAGCAGCTTTAGCGGGGCCACAGATACGCAGTATTTT
CDR3aa: CASSFSGATDTQYF
v_gene: TRBV5-1
d_gene: TRBD2
j_gene: TRBJ2-3
abundance: few

CDR3nt: TGCAGTGCTAGAGTCGTGGGTGTGAACAATCAGCCCCAGCATTTT
CDR3aa: CSARVVGVNNQPQHF
v_gene: TRBV20-1
d_gene: -
j_gene: TRBJ1-5
abundance: few

CDR3nt: TGTGCTAGTGGGTTCTCCGGGGGACATACCGAGCAGTACTTC
CDR3aa: CASGFSGGHTEQYF
v_gene: TRBV12-5
d_gene: -
j_gene: TRBJ2-7
abundance: few

CDR3nt: TGCAGCGTTGAGGGGCGGGGGGGTTACAATGAGCAGTTCTTC
CDR3aa: CSVEGRGGYNEQFF
v_gene: TRBV29-1
d_gene: TRBD2
j_gene: TRBJ2-1
abundance: few

CDR3nt: TGTGCCAGCTCCCCCGCGGGAGTCCAAGAGACCCAGTACTTC
CDR3aa: CASSPAGVQETQYF
v_gene: TRBV18
d_gene: TRBD2
j_gene: TRBJ2-5
abundance: few